The 2 T cell receptor beta chains in this list originate from one sample, sequenced in a study of human T cells and chemical hapten exposure. TCRdb re-derived calls from the RACE reads in MiXCR, one entry per CDR3 protein. The sample lists some 52,000 distinct CDR3 sequences, about 11% occurring once. Indicated time point: patch test 1, 2 weeks after DPC sensitization. Treatment in this sample: therapeutic diphenylcyclopropenone sensitization with weekly scalp DPC. Unseparated into fractions, whole blood served as the source from which total RNA was extracted. The source was whole blood, collected in connection with sensitization to the hapten diphenylcyclopropenone (DPC). The source of these receptors is a woman between 35 and 50 years old with alopecia areata. Some clones in this sample may be carry-over from other donors' samples.

The chain is built from TRBV12-3 or TRBV12-4 and TRBJ2-6; D may be TRBD1 (5 bases). Trimming removed 5 bases from V and 0 bases from J, with 17 bases in between. CDR3 length equals 18 residues. CDR3 amino acids: CASSPGQGTPSGANVLTF. CDR3 nucleotide sequence: TGTGCCAGCAGTCCCGGTCAGGGAACCCCCTCTGGGGCCAACGTCCTGACTTTC.

About this clonotype itself: A much larger clone lies a single base off, so this may be a read error. This CDR3 reads CSARTGQRSVPEAFF. CDR3 nucleotide sequence: TGCAGTGCTAGAACCGGACAGCGGTCGGTTCCTGAAGCTTTCTTT. The chain employs TRBV20-1 and TRBJ1-1; D possibly corresponds to TRBD1 (6 bases). Germline CDR1 DFQATT, CDR2 SNEGSKA (reference sequence). This CDR3 contains 15 residues. Trimming stripped 2 bases from V and 6 bases from J, with 19 bases between.